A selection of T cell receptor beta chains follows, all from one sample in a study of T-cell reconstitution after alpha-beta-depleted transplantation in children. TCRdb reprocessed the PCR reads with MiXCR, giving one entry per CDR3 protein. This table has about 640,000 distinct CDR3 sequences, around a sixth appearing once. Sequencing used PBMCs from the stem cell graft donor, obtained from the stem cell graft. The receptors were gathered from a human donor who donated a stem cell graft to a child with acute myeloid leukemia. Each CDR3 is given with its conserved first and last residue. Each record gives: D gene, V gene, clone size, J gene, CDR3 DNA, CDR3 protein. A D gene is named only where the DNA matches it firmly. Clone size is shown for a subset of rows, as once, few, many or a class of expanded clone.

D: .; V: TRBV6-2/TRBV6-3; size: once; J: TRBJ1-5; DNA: TGTGCCAGCAGTTACTCAGCGGATAAGGGGACGTATAGCAATCAGCCCCAGCATTTT; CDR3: CASSYSADKGTYSNQPQHF
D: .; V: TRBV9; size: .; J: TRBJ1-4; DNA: TGTGCCAGCAGCTCAGGCGGGGGCGGCTCGGGGGAAAAACTGTTTTTT; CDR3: CASSSGGGGSGEKLFF
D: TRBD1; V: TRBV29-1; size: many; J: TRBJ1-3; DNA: TGCAGCGTTGGGATCCTCGGGACAGCCTCTGGAAACACCATATATTTT; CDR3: CSVGILGTASGNTIYF
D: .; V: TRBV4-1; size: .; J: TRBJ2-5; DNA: TGCGCCAGCAGCCAAGACGGGCGGGGGCCCGACCAAGAGACCCAGTACTTC; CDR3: CASSQDGRGPDQETQYF
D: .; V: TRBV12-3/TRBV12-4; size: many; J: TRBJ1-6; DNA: TGTGCCAGCAGTCCCACAGGGTCGATTTATTCACCCCTCCACTTT; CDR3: CASSPTGSIYSPLHF
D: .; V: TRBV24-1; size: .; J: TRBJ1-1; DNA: TGTGCCACCAATTACGGGGGAGTAGCTTTCTTT; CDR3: CATNYGGVAFF
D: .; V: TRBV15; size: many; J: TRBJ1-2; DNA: TGTGCCACCAGCAGAGATCGTTCGGGCTATGGCTACACCTTC; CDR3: CATSRDRSGYGYTF
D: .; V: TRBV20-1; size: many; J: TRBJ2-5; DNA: TGCAGTGCTAGAGTGCAGGCACCCTACCAAGAGACCCAGTACTTC; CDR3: CSARVQAPYQETQYF
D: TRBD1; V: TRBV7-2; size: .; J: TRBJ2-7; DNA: TGTGCCAGCAAGCCAGACAGGGGTCCATACGAGCAGTACTTC; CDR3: CASKPDRGPYEQYF
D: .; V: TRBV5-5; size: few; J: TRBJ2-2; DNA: TGTGCCAGCAGCTTAAGGCTAACGAACACCGGGGAGCTGTTTTTT; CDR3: CASSLRLTNTGELFF
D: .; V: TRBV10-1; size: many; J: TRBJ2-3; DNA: TGCGCCAGCAGGGGTTTCACAGATACGCAGTATTTT; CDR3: CASRGFTDTQYF
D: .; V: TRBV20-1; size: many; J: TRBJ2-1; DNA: TGCAGTGCTAGCCCGGGGGAAGCGGAGCAGTTCTTC; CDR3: CSASPGEAEQFF
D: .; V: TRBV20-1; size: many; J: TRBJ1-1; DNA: TGCAGTGCTAGTATGAGGGGGAACACTGAAGCTTTCTTT; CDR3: CSASMRGNTEAFF
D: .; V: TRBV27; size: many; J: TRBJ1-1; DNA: TGTGCCAGCAGACGAGACAGGCCTTATGAAGCTTTCTTT; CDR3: CASRRDRPYEAFF
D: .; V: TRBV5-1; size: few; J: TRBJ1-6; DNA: TGCGCCAGCAGCTTGGCCAGGACCAACAATTCACCCCTCCACTTT; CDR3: CASSLARTNNSPLHF
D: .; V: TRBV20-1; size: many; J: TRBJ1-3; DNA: TGCAGTGCTAGCTGGGGTAGTACAGGAAACACCATATATTTT; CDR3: CSASWGSTGNTIYF
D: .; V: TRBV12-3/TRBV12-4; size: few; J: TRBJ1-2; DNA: TGTGCCAGCAGTTTAAGTGGGACACCTTTGTCTGGCTACACCTTC; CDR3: CASSLSGTPLSGYTF
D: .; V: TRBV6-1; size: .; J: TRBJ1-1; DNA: TGTGCCAGCAGGAGCAGGGTAGAGACTGAAGCTTTCTTT; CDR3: CASRSRVETEAFF
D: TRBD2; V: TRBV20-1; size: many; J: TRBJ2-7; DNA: TGCAGTGCTCGAGGCGGGGGGGCGGTCCACGAGCAGTACTTC; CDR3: CSARGGGAVHEQYF
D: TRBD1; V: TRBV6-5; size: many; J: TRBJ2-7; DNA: TGTGCCAGCAGTTCCCGACAGGGGGCGGAAAGCGAGCAGTACTTC; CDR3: CASSSRQGAESEQYF
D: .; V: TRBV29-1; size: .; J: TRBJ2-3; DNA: TGCAGCGTCGCCAGAAAGACAGATAGACGCACAGATACGCAGTATTTT; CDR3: CSVARKTDRRTDTQYF
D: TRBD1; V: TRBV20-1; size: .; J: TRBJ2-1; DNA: TGCAGTGCCCAGGACAGGGGCAAGGCTCATGAGCAGTTCTTC; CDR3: CSAQDRGKAHEQFF
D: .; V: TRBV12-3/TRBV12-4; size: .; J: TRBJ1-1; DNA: TGTGCCATCCCGGACAGCAGGAACACTGAAGCTTTCTTT; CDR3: CAIPDSRNTEAFF
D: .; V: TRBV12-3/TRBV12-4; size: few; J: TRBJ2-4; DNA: TGTGCCAGCAGTTTAGCGGAAGACATTCAGTACTTC; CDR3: CASSLAEDIQYF
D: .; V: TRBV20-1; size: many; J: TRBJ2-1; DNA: TGCTCCTTGGGGGGGCCCTACAATGAGCAGTTCTTC; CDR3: CSLGGPYNEQFF
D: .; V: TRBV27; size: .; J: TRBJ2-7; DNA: TGTGCCAGAAGATCGACAGGACCTAGGACCTACGAGCAGTACTTC; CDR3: CARRSTGPRTYEQYF
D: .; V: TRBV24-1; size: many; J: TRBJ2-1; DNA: TGTGCCACCGGCGGGGAGCTATTGAATGAGCAGTTCTTC; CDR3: CATGGELLNEQFF
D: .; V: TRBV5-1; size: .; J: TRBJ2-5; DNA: TGCGCCAGCAGCCATACTCGTGCGCGCTCGACCCAAGAGACCCAGTACTTC; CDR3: CASSHTRARSTQETQYF
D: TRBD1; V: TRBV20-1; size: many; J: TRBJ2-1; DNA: TGCAGTGTAAAACAGGGGTTGGGCAATGAGCAGTTCTTC; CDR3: CSVKQGLGNEQFF
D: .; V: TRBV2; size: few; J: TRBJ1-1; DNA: TGTGCCAGCAGTGACCAGTACGCTGAAGCTTTCTTT; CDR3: CASSDQYAEAFF
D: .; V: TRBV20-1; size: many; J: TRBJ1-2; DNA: TGCAGTGCTAGCCCTAACTATGGCTACACCTTC; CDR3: CSASPNYGYTF
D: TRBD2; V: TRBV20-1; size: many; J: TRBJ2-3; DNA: TGCAGTGCTAGATTCACGGGGGGAAGAGTAGGCACAGATACGCAGTATTTT; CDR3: CSARFTGGRVGTDTQYF
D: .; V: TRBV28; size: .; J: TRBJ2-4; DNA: TGTGCCAGCAGCTCCCCACCGGTTCCCAAAAACATTCAGTACTTC; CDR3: CASSSPPVPKNIQYF
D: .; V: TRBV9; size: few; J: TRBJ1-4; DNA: TGTGCCAGCAGCGTAGGGAGCGGAGCAACTAATGAAAAACTGTTTTTT; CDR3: CASSVGSGATNEKLFF
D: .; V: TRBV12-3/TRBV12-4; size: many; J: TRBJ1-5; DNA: TGTGCCAGCAGTTTACGGGAGGGCAATCAGCCCCAGCATTTT; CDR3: CASSLREGNQPQHF
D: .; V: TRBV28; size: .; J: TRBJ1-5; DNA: TGTGCCAGCAGTTTAGAGACCCATAATTTGCCCCAGCATTTT; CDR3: CASSLETHNLPQHF
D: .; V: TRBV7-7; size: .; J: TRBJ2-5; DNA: TGTGCCAGCAGCTTTCGGCGAGAGACCCAGTACTTC; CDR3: CASSFRRETQYF
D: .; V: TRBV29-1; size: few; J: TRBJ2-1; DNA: TGCAGCGTTGATACGGGGTCCGGAGAGCAGTTCTTC; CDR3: CSVDTGSGEQFF
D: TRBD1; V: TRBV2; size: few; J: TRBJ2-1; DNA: TGTGCCAGCAGTGCCAGACAGGGCTCGGGCAATGAGCAGTTCTTC; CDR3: CASSARQGSGNEQFF
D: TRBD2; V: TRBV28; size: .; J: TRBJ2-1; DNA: TGTGCCAGCAGTTCGGACGGGGGGGCGTTTGATGAGCAGTTCTTC; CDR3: CASSSDGGAFDEQFF
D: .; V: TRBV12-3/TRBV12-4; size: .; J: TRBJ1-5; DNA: TGTGCCAGCAGCGAGGGTGGGTGGGACACCTATAGCAATCAGCCCCAGCATTTT; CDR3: CASSEGGWDTYSNQPQHF
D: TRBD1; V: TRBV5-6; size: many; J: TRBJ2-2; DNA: TGTGCCAGCAGCTTACACAGGGGCGTGAACACCGGGGAGCTGTTTTTT; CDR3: CASSLHRGVNTGELFF
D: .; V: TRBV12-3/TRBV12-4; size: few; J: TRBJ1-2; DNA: TGTGCCAGCAGTCACCTCCAGGGGAACTATGGCTACACCTTC; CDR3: CASSHLQGNYGYTF
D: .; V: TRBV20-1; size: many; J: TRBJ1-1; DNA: TGCAGTGCTAGAGGGGGGGGTGAAGCTTTCTTT; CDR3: CSARGGGEAFF
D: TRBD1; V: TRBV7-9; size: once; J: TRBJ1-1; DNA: TGTGCCAGCAGCGTTTTGACAGGGTCCACTGAAGCTTTCTTT; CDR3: CASSVLTGSTEAFF
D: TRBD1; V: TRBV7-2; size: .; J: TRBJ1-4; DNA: TGTGCCAGCAGCCTCCTGGCAGGGGGTGATGAAAAACTGTTTTTT; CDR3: CASSLLAGGDEKLFF
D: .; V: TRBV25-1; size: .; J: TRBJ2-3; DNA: TGTGCCAGCGGATGGTCGGATTCTGCGCAGTATTTT; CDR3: CASGWSDSAQYF
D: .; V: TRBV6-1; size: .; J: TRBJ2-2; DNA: TGTGCCAGCAGTCCCACCTGGGCAGGGAAGACCGGGGAGCTGTTTTTT; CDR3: CASSPTWAGKTGELFF
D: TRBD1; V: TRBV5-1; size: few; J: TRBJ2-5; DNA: TGCGCCAGCAGCTTGGAGGGGACAGGGAGGTGGGAGACCCAGTACTTC; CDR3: CASSLEGTGRWETQYF
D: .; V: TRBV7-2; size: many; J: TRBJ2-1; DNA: TGTGCCAGCAGCTTAGAGGGCTTCTCCTACAATGAGCAGTTCTTC; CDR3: CASSLEGFSYNEQFF
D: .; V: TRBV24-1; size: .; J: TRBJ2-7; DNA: TGTGCCACCAGTGGGGGGACCTACGAGCAGTACTTC; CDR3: CATSGGTYEQYF
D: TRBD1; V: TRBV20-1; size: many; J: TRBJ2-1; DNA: TGCAGTGCTAGAGATCCGGGACAGGGATACGATGAGCAGTTCTTC; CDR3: CSARDPGQGYDEQFF
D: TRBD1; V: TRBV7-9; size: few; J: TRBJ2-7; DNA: TGTGCCAGCAGCTCCCCCGGGACAGCATACGAGCAGTACTTC; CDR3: CASSSPGTAYEQYF
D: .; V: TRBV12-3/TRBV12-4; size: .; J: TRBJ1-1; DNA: TGTGCCAGCAGTGCCGGGGCAAAAAACACTGAAGCTTTCTTT; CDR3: CASSAGAKNTEAFF
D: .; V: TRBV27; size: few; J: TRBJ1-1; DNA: TGTGCCAGCAGTTTAGGATCGCGGGGGAGGACTTTCTTT; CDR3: CASSLGSRGRTFF
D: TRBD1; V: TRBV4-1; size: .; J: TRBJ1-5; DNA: TGCGCCAGCAGCCAAGAGACAGGGGGCAAGCCCCAGCATTTT; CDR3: CASSQETGGKPQHF
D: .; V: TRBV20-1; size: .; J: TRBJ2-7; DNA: TGCAGTGCAAGACCAGAGAACAACCCCTACGAGCAGTACTTC; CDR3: CSARPENNPYEQYF
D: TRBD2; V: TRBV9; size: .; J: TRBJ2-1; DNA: TGTGCCAGCAGCGGACCTAGCGGTCGCTCCTACAATGAGCAGTTCTTC; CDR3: CASSGPSGRSYNEQFF
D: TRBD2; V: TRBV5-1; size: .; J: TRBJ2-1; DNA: TGCGCCAGCAGCTTTAGCGGGGGCGGTCCTTATGAGCAGTTCTTC; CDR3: CASSFSGGGPYEQFF